This T cell receptor beta chain was observed in a study of Ad26.COV2.S vaccination and SARS-CoV-2 variants. General study findings and limits: Breadth, reportedly substantial, characterized the spike-specific CD8+ and CD4+ T cell responses after vaccination.

In regard to this clone: Its target is not known. The sample contains more than one DNA sequence encoding this CDR3.

Profiling relied on immunoSEQ multiplex PCR, and the TCRdb table lists in-frame clones only, not all of them. The data contain over 400,000 clones, roughly 90% of them singletons. The treatment was: around 19 received Ad26.COV2.S at low or high dose, single or two shots; several received placebo; per-sample allocation not given. The samples date from day 63 after the first vaccine or placebo injection. This person who donated was an adult of 18-55 years in Boston. This specimen was peripheral blood, taken in a trial of Ad26.COV2.S vaccine versus placebo. This TCR derives from a person between 18 and 65 years old who received the Ad26.COV2.S COVID-19 vaccine or a placebo.

DNA for the CDR3: TGTGCCAGTAGTATTGGACAGGTTATGAACACTGAAGCTTTCTTT. It is translated as CASSIGQVMNTEAFF. The chain is built from TRBV19 and TRBJ1-1; 7 bases align to TRBD1. Unmatched junction bases numbered 4, after V lost 3 bases and J lost 0 bases. CDR3 size: 15 residues. Germline V gene lookup returns CDR1 LNHDA and CDR2 SQIVND (reference sequence).